The clone carrying this TCR beta chain was seen many times. Its target is unknown. MiXCR was run by TCRdb on the reads, yielding one entry per CDR3 protein. The table shows 300,000 to 400,000 distinct CDR3 sequences, with around 25% occurring only once. These data come from a study of T cell repertoires in cytomegalovirus infection. In the study overall: Shared public TCR beta signatures pointed to both CMV infection and a matching HLA type.

The V gene lost 2 bases and the J gene lost 5 bases, with 9 bases spanning the gap. Germline V gene sequence: CDR1 SGHTA, CDR2 FQGNSA. The CDR3 sequence is 13 residues long. General observations from the study: In two of eight donors, the top clonotype was HLA-C-restricted CMV-specific. Pooled public TCR beta family frequency picked out CMV carriers with the relevant HLA.

The chain combines TRBV7-2 with TRBJ2-5, with no clear D. The source of this sequence is a human donor in good health (CMV status not recorded). Some clones in this sample may be carry-over from other donors' samples. This sample comprised cultured PBMCs, obtained from culture after CMV antigen stimulation. The CDR3 protein is CASSLNYGETQYF. The CDR3, as DNA: TGTGCCAGCAGCTTAAATTATGGGGAGACCCAGTACTTC. The whole variable domain, filled in from reference TRBV7-2 and TRBJ2-5, reads GAGVSQSPSNKVTEKGKDVELRCDPISGHTALYWYRQSLGQGLEFLIYFQGNSAPDKSGLPSDRFSAERTGGSVSTLTIQRTQQEDSAVYLCASSLNYGETQYFGPGTRLLVL.